Shown below are 27 T cell receptor beta chains from a single sample sequenced in a study of CD8 T cells in Susac syndrome (dated by TCRdb to the late 2010s). Preparation of the library involved the immunoSEQ multiplex PCR assay. RNA was extracted using the RNeasy kit, and roughly 0.5 to 1 ug of the RNA was reverse transcribed with random hexamers. TCRdb itself trimmed the public reads at Q25 with fastp, ran MiXCR and retained productive beta chains. Every CDR3 protein is listed once, alongside the most common genes and DNA of its rows. The sample profile shows some 110,000 distinct CDR3 sequences; 93% of them were found once. Around 0.085% of the sample comes from the top ten. The sequenced material came from CD4+ T cells from PBMCs. The receptors derive from a human donor with multiple sclerosis.

J is TRBJ1-1 and V is TRBV29-1, with a tentative D call TRBD1 (5 bases). This CDR3 region has 14 residues. Germline V gives CDR1 SQVTM, CDR2 ANQGSEA. V was trimmed by 6 bases and J by 0 bases, leaving 14 bases between them. The CDR3: CSVTGGLMNTEAFF. CDR3 nucleotides: TGCAGCGTCACCGGGGGTCTCATGAACACTGAAGCTTTCTTT.

V is TRBV7-3 and J is TRBJ2-7, with D maybe TRBD2 (6 bases). Trimming stripped 4 bases from V and 6 bases from J, with 13 bases between. Germline V gene data show CDR1 as SGHTA and CDR2 as FQGTGA. The CDR3 sequence is 13 residues long. The CDR3 is CASSSGPGGEQYF. CDR3 DNA: TGTGCCAGCAGCTCAGGGCCCGGGGGCGAGCAGTACTTC.

This clonotype showed up just once. The chain recombines TRBV19 with TRBJ1-2; no clear D gene. The germline V and J ends were trimmed by 3 bases and 9 bases, with 11 bases remaining between them. Germline V gene lookup returns CDR1 LNHDA and CDR2 SQIVND (reference sequence). CDR3 length: 12 amino acids. The CDR3 nucleotides read TGTGCCAGTAGTATGTGGTTGGAGAGCTACACCTTC. Translating it yields CASSMWLESYTF.

This clonotype was observed a few times. Mismatch with germline at one junction end may stem from a read error. This chain connects TRBV30 to TRBJ1-6; no firm D call. This CDR3 has 13 residues. Germline CDR1 reads GTSNPN; CDR2 reads SVGIG (reference sequence). The CDR3 sequence: CACSPGDNSPLHF. The CDR3 DNA reads as TGTGCCTGTTCTCCGGGAGACAATTCCCCCCTCCACTTT.

The gene calls are TRBV5-1 and TRBJ2-5, with 8 positions matching TRBD1. This CDR3 has 17 amino acids. The germline V gene encodes CDR1 SGHRS and CDR2 YFSETQ. Germline trimming cut 4 bases from V and 4 bases from J; bases unmatched to any gene: 15. The CDR3 DNA sequence: TGCGCCAGCAGCACCTCGGGACAGGCCCCGCGCATAGAGACCCAGTACTTC. Amino acids: CASSTSGQAPRIETQYF.

The J gene is TRBJ1-1, the V gene TRBV12-3 or TRBV12-4; no definite D call. Trimming left V 5 bases short and J 1 base short, with 14 bases between. This CDR3 contains 15 residues. The CDR3 DNA is TGTGCCAGCAGTGTCCTCATTGGAGGGAACACTGAAGCTTTCTTT. This codes for CASSVLIGGNTEAFF.

The chain couples TRBV19 to TRBJ1-2; D possibly corresponds to TRBD1 (5 bases). In germline, CDR1 is LNHDA, CDR2 SQIVND (reference sequence). The CDR3 extends over 14 amino acids. Trimming shortened V by 7 bases and J by 4 bases, and 16 bases separated the two germline ends. DNA for the CDR3: TGTGCCAGTATGGGACGGGAGACTCTCTATGGCTACACCTTC. Residues: CASMGRETLYGYTF.

The gene calls are TRBV7-9 and TRBJ1-1, with 10 bases aligning to TRBD1. V was clipped by 3 bases and J by 3 bases; unmatched bases: 1. This CDR3 has 14 residues. Looked up from germline, CDR1 is SEHNR and CDR2 is FQNEAQ (reference sequence). This chain's CDR3 is CASSLGQGHTEAFF. CDR3 nucleotides: TGTGCCAGCAGCTTGGGACAGGGGCACACTGAAGCTTTCTTT.

With regard to this clonotype: One end of the junction varies from germline; a read error may be responsible. This chain links TRBV11-2 with TRBJ2-2; D ambiguous. Germline CDR1 is SGHAT and CDR2 is FQNNGV. The CDR3 spans 11 residues. CDR3 loop: CASTLAGELFF. In DNA form, the CDR3 reads TGTGCCAGCACCTTAGCCGGGGAGCTGTTTTTT. The variable domain in full, completed from reference TRBV11-2 and TRBJ2-2, reads EAGVAQSPRYKIIEKRQSVAFWCNPISGHATLYWYQQILGQGPKLLIQFQNNGVVDDSQLPKDRFSAERLKGVDSTLKIQPAKLEDSAVYLCASTLAGELFFGEGSRLTVL.

The V and J genes are TRBV20-1 and TRBJ1-2, with 7 bases matching TRBD1. The CDR3 is 13 amino acids. Germline-derived CDR1 and CDR2 are DFQATT and SNEGSKA (reference sequence). The V gene end was trimmed by 6 bases and the J gene end by 4 bases; junction bases not matched to a gene: 8. CDR3: CSAPKQGIYGYTF. The CDR3 region has the DNA TGCAGTGCCCCCAAACAGGGGATCTATGGCTACACCTTC.

The chain is built from TRBV6-2 or TRBV6-3 and TRBJ2-3; 9 bases agree with TRBD2. The J segment lost 4 bases and the V segment lost 5 bases, leaving 4 bases of the junction unmatched. Per germline, CDR1 MNHEY and CDR2 SVGEGT. This CDR3 spans 14 amino acids. This CDR3 is CASSIAGAADTQYF. The DNA for the CDR3 is TGTGCCAGCAGTATAGCGGGGGCCGCAGATACGCAGTATTTT.

The chain carries TRBV6-5 and TRBJ1-1, with D possibly TRBD1 on 5 matching bases. Germline CDR1 MNHEY, CDR2 SVGAGI. The CDR3 sequence is 13 residues long. Trimming took off 2 bases at V and 4 bases at J, with 8 bases between the two ends. The CDR3 loop reads CASSYDSRTEAFF. The CDR3 DNA reads TGTGCCAGCAGTTACGACAGCCGCACTGAAGCTTTCTTT.

This clonotype was seen more than once but under ten times. The rearrangement links TRBV9 to TRBJ1-1; TRBD1 matches at 8 bases. The germline CDR1 and CDR2 sequences are SGDLS and YYNGEE. V lost 0 bases and J lost 6; bases outside the gene matches: 7. This CDR3 comprises 15 residues. CDR3 DNA: TGTGCCAGCAGCGTAGGGGCAGGGGGCAGGGCTGAAGCTTTCTTT. It is translated as CASSVGAGGRAEAFF.

This chain links TRBV2 with TRBJ1-1; tentative D call: TRBD1 (6 bases). Germline CDR1 SNHLY, CDR2 FYNNEI. The CDR3 is made up of 15 amino acids. V gave up 6 bases and J gave up 0 bases, with 14 bases separating them. The CDR3 protein is CASREPDRMNTEAFF. DNA of the CDR3: TGTGCCAGCAGGGAACCGGACAGAATGAACACTGAAGCTTTCTTT.

The gene calls are TRBV15 and TRBJ2-6; TRBD1 matches 8 bases. Germline V gene lookup returns CDR1 LNHNV and CDR2 YYDKDF (reference sequence). CDR3 length: 20 amino acids. V trimming: 0 bases; J trimming: 0 bases; junction bases outside the gene matches: 10. CDR3 in amino acids: CATSRDPGQDPSSGANVLTF. The CDR3 region has the DNA TGTGCCACCAGCAGAGATCCGGGACAGGACCCTAGCTCTGGGGCCAACGTCCTGACTTTC.

The chain couples TRBV12-3 or TRBV12-4 to TRBJ2-2; D is perhaps TRBD1 (6 bases). The CDR3 loop spans 14 amino acids. V was clipped by 6 bases and J by 4 bases, with 12 bases between them. This chain's CDR3 is CASRDAGVTGELFF. The CDR3 nucleotides read TGTGCCAGCAGAGACGCAGGGGTCACCGGGGAGCTGTTTTTT.

The V gene is TRBV6-6, the J gene TRBJ2-3; tentative D call: TRBD1 (5 bases). Trimming took off 6 bases at V and 6 bases at J, with 16 bases between the two ends. CDR1 is MNHNY, CDR2 SVGAGI, per germline (reference sequence). The CDR3 length is 14 residues. The CDR3 DNA sequence: TGTGCCAGCAGCCTACCCGCCAGGGTTGATACGCAGTATTTT. Encoded protein: CASSLPARVDTQYF.

This rearrangement joins TRBV7-9 to TRBJ2-1; TRBD2 matches at 7 bases. Germline V gene data show CDR1 as SEHNR and CDR2 as FQNEAQ (reference sequence). The CDR3 is made up of 15 amino acids. V lost 5 bases, J lost 6 bases, and 10 bases stayed unmatched. CDR3 coding DNA: TGTGCCAGCAGCCGCCGGGACTACCGGTTCAATGAGCAGTTCTTC. The encoded protein is CASSRRDYRFNEQFF.

V gene TRBV28 combines with J gene TRBJ1-5; 7 bases are a match to TRBD1. The CDR3 extends over 15 amino acids. The germline gives CDR1 MDHEN, CDR2 SYDVKM. With V trimmed by 7 bases and J by 3 bases, 9 bases remained unmatched. In DNA, the CDR3 is TGTGCCAGCATTCCGGGGGGACAGTACAATCAGCCCCAGCATTTT. The encoded protein is CASIPGGQYNQPQHF.

This clonotype was seen a single time. A junction boundary mismatches the germline segment, possibly from a read error. The chain has TRBV19 and TRBJ1-1; D perhaps matches TRBD1 (5 bases). Germline V gene lookup returns CDR1 LNHDA and CDR2 SQIVND (reference sequence). This CDR3 has 13 residues. CDR3 residues: CASRTEMNTEVFF. CDR3 in DNA: TGTGCCAGTAGGACAGAAATGAACACTGAAGTTTTCTTT.

The chain couples TRBV19 to TRBJ1-5, with TRBD1 matching over 8 bases. The CDR3 length is 17 residues. V lost 5 bases to trimming and J lost 0 bases; unmatched junction nucleotides: 9. CDR1 and CDR2 (germline): LNHDA, SQIVND (reference sequence). CDR3 residues: CASSLQGAPNSNQPQHF. The CDR3 DNA reads TGTGCCAGTAGTCTTCAGGGGGCTCCAAATAGCAATCAGCCCCAGCATTTT.

V is TRBV6-5 and J is TRBJ2-7; weak D call: TRBD1 (7 bases). Trimming took 0 bases from V and 4 from J, leaving 13 bases between them. CDR1 MNHEY and CDR2 SVGAGI come from the germline V gene. This CDR3 contains 15 residues. The DNA for the CDR3 is TGTGCCAGCAGTTACTCCGGGGGACAGAAATACGAGCAGTACTTC. It is translated as CASSYSGGQKYEQYF.

V gene TRBV15 combines with J gene TRBJ1-2, with D unclear. Germline values: CDR1 LNHNV, CDR2 YYDKDF (reference sequence). CDR3 size: 16 residues. Between the trimmed V and J ends, which lost 0 bases and 0 bases, there was a span of 11 bases. As DNA, the CDR3 is TGTGCCACCAGCAGAGACCCCGCCAGCACTAACTATGGCTACACCTTC. Translated: CATSRDPASTNYGYTF.

The gene calls are TRBV9 and TRBJ2-1; 7 positions agree with TRBD1. This CDR3 is built from 16 residues. Germline V gives CDR1 SGDLS, CDR2 YYNGEE. The V and J ends lost 3 bases and 3 bases, in that order; junction bases with no gene match: 9. Here the CDR3 reads CASSDRDSILYNEQFF. Here the CDR3 DNA reads TGTGCCAGCAGCGATAGGGACAGTATCCTCTACAATGAGCAGTTCTTC.

This chain uses TRBV6-5 with TRBJ2-7; D ambiguous. This CDR3 is built from 13 residues. Germline lookup yields CDR1 MNHEY and CDR2 SVGAGI. V shed 6 bases and J shed 6 bases, with 15 bases lying between them. The chain's CDR3 is CASSFSRVLEQYF. In nucleotides, the CDR3 is TGTGCCAGCAGCTTTAGCCGCGTGCTCGAGCAGTACTTC.

This chain uses TRBV27 with TRBJ2-5; 8 positions agree with TRBD2. Germline V gives CDR1 MNHEY, CDR2 SMNVEV (reference sequence). This CDR3 is built from 15 residues. The junction had 8 bases not matched to a gene; V was cut back by 3 bases and J by 5 bases. CDR3: CASSFRRGVGETQYF. In nucleotides, the CDR3 is TGTGCCAGCAGTTTTCGGCGGGGGGTCGGGGAGACCCAGTACTTC.

This clonotype was observed a single time. The chain combines TRBV20-1 with TRBJ2-2; D is undetermined. Per the germline V gene, CDR1 is DFQATT and CDR2 is SNEGSKA (reference sequence). The CDR3 spans 14 residues. V lost 3 bases and J lost 1, with 9 bases in between. This chain's CDR3 is CSASRPENTGELFF. The CDR3 DNA sequence: TGCAGTGCTAGTCGGCCCGAGAACACCGGGGAGCTGTTTTTT.